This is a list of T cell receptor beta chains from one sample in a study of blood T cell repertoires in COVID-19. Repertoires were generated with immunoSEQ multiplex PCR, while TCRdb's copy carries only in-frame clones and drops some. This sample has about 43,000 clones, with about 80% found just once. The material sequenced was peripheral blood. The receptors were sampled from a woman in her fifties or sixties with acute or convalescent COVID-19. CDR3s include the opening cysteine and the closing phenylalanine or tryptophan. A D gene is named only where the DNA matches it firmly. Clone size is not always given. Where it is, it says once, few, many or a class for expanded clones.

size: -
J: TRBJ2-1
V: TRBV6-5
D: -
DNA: TGTGCCAGCAGTTACGGGGCAGGAGTTGAAGGCAATGAGCAGTTCTTC
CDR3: CASSYGAGVEGNEQFF

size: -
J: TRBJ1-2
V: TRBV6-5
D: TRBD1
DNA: TGTGCCAGCAGTTACTTGACAGGGGGTAATGGCTACACCTTC
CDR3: CASSYLTGGNGYTF

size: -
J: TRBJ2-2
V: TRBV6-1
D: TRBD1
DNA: TGTGCCCTTTCGGGACAGACCGGGGAGCTGTTTTTT
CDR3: CALSGQTGELFF

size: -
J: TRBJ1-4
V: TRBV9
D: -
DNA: TGTGCCAGCAGCAGAACTGGGGGGGAAAAACTGTTTTTT
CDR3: CASSRTGGEKLFF

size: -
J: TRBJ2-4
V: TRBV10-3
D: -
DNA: TGTGCCATCAGCGAATCCCTAACCAAAAACATTCAGTACTTC
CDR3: CAISESLTKNIQYF

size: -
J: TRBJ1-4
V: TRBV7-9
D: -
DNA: TGTGCCAGCAGCTTAGTAGATGAAAAACTGTTTTTT
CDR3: CASSLVDEKLFF

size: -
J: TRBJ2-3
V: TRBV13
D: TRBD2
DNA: TGTGCCAGCAGCTCGATAGCGGGGGAGTTCGATACGCAGTATTTT
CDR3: CASSSIAGEFDTQYF

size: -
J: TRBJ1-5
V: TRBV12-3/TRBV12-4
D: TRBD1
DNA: TGTGCCAGCAGTCAAACAGGGGGCTTGCCCCAGCATTTT
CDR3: CASSQTGGLPQHF

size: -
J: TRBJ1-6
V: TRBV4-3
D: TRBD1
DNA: TGCGCCAGCAGCCAAACAGGGGGTTCACCCCTCCACTTT
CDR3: CASSQTGGSPLHF

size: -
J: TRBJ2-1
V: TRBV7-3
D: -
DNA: TGTGCCAGCAGCGTCGGTTCGGATGAGCAGTTCTTC
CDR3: CASSVGSDEQFF

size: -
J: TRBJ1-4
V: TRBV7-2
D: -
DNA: TGTGCCAGCAGCTTTAACAGGGTGACTAATGAAAAACTGTTTTTT
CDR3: CASSFNRVTNEKLFF

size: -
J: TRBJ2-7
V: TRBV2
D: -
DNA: TGTGCCAGCAGTGTAGATCGGGAGCAGTACTTC
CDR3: CASSVDREQYF

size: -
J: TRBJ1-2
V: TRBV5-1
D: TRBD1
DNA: TGCGCCAGCAGCAGTCGGACAGGCGCTAACTATGGCTACACCTTC
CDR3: CASSSRTGANYGYTF

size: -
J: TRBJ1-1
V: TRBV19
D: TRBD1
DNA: TGTGCCAGTAGTATGGTCCGACAGGGGACGACTGAAGCTTTCTTT
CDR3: CASSMVRQGTTEAFF

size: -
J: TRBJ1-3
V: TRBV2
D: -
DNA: TGTGCCAGCAGTGATCAGATCTCTGGAAACACCATATATTTT
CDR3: CASSDQISGNTIYF

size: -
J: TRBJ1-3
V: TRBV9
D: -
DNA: TGTGCCAGCAGCGGGGGAAGGGATGAGGGGACATCCGGAAACACCATATATTTT
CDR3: CASSGGRDEGTSGNTIYF

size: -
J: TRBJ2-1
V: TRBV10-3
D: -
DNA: TGTGCCATCAGTGAGCGGGGGGCCGGGTATGAGCAGTTCTTC
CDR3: CAISERGAGYEQFF

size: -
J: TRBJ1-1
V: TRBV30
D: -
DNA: TGTGCCTGGAGTGTACGGGGGGGCGAAGCTTTCTTT
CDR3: CAWSVRGGEAFF

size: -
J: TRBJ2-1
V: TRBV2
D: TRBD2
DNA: TGTGCCAGCAGGGAGCGGGGGGAGGGGTTCTTC
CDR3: CASRERGEGFF

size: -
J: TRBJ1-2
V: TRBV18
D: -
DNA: TGTGCCAGCTCACCACCCTATTCTGGCTATGGCTACACCTTC
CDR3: CASSPPYSGYGYTF

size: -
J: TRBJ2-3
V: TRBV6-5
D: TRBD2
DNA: TGTGCCAGCAGCCAAGGACTAGCGCTAACAGATACGCAGTATTTT
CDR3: CASSQGLALTDTQYF

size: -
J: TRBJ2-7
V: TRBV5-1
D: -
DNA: TGCGCCAGCAGCCGGGGTTCCTCCTACGAGCAGTACTTC
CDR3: CASSRGSSYEQYF

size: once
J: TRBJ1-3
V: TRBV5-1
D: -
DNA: TGCGCCAGCAGCGAACAGAGCTCTGGAAACACCATATATTTT
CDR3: CASSEQSSGNTIYF

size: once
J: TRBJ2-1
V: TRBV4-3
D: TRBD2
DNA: TGCGCCAGCAGCCAAGAAACAGGACTAGGATCCCATGAGCAGTTCTTC
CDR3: CASSQETGLGSHEQFF

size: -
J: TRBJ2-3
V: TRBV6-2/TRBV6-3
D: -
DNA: TGTGCCAGCAGTCTAACCGGACTAAGGGGTAAATCTAGCACAGATACGCAGTATTTT
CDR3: CASSLTGLRGKSSTDTQYF

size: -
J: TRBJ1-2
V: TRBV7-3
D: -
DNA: TGTGCCAGCACCTCTTCAGGGATGGACGGCTACACCTTC
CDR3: CASTSSGMDGYTF

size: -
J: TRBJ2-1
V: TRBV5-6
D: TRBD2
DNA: TGTGCCAGCAGCGAACCTAGCGGGGGGTCCTACAATGAGCAGTTCTTC
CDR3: CASSEPSGGSYNEQFF